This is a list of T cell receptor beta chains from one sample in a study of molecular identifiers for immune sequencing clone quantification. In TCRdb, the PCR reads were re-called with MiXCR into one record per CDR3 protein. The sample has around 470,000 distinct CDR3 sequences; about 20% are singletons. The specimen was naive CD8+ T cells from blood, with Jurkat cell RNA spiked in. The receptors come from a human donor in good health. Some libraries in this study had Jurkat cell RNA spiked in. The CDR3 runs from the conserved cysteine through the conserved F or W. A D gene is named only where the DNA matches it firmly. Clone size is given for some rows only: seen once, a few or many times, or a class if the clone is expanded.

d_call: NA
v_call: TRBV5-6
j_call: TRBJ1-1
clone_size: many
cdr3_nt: TGTGCCAGCAGCTTGGACAGGGTGAGTGAAGCTTTCTTT
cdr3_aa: CASSLDRVSEAFF

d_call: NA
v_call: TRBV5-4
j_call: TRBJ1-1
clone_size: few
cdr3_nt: TGTGCCAGCAGCTTGGCCAAGGAAGATTTAGGGAACACTGAAGCTTTCTTT
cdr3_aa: CASSLAKEDLGNTEAFF

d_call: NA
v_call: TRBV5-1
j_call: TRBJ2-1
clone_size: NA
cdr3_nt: TGCGCCAGCAGCTTACAACGGGCGGATGAGCAGTTCTTC
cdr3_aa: CASSLQRADEQFF

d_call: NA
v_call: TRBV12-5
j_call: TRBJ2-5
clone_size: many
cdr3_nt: TGTGCTAGTGGTTTGCCCCAGGGTTTTCGCCAAGAGACCCAGTACTTC
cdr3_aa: CASGLPQGFRQETQYF

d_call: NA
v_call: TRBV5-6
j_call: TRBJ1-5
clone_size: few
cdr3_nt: TGTGCCAGCAGTTGGGCGGGAGGGGTCGTTCAGCCCCAGCATTTT
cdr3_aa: CASSWAGGVVQPQHF

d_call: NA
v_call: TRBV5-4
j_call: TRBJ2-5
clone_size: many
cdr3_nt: TGTGCCAGCAGCCCCCGGGCGGTCCCAGAGACCCAGTACTTC
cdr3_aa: CASSPRAVPETQYF

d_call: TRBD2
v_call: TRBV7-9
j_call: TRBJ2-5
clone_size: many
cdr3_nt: TGTGCCAGCAGCTTAAGCGGGGCTGAAGAGACCCAGTACTTC
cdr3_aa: CASSLSGAEETQYF

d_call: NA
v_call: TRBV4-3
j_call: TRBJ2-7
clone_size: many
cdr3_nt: TGCGCCAGCAGCTCGAGGTGGGGGGAGTTCTACGAGCAGTACTTC
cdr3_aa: CASSSRWGEFYEQYF

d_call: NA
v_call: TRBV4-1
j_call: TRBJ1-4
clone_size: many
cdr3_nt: TGCGCCAGCAGCCTTCCCGAGGGCAGCCATGAAAAACTGTTTTTT
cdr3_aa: CASSLPEGSHEKLFF

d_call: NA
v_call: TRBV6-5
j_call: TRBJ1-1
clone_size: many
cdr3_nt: TGTGCCAGCAGAACGGGGAACGGGGAAGCTTTCTTT
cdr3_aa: CASRTGNGEAFF